These 13 T cell receptor beta chains were sequenced from one sample in a study of T cell repertoires in cytomegalovirus infection. Antigens of these TCRs are unknown. TCRdb re-analysed the reads in MiXCR, keeping a single row per CDR3 protein. Here the sample spans approximately 600,000 distinct CDR3 sequences, 40% being singletons. The source was cultured PBMCs, collected from culture after CMV antigen stimulation. These receptor sequences come from a human donor in good health (CMV status not recorded). Some clones in this sample may be carry-over from other donors' samples.

The chain joins TRBV7-6 to TRBJ2-7; D uncertain. Germline values: CDR1 SGHVS, CDR2 FNYEAQ. The CDR3 sequence is 13 residues long. The ends were cut back, 4 bases at V and 3 bases at J, with 10 bases in the middle. The CDR3 is CASSSRPNYEQYF. The DNA for the CDR3 is TGTGCCAGCAGCTCCAGACCGAACTACGAGCAGTACTTC. Full variable domain (remainder filled in from reference TRBV7-6 and TRBJ2-7): GAGVSQSPRYKVTKRGQDVALRCDPISGHVSLYWYRQALGQGPEFLTYFNYEAQQDKSGLPNDRFSAERPEGSISTLTIQRTEQRDSAMYRCASSSRPNYEQYFGPGTRLTVT.

The V gene is TRBV27, the J gene TRBJ2-1; 11 bases are a match to TRBD2. This CDR3 is built from 16 residues. The germline V gene has CDR1 MNHEY and CDR2 SMNVEV (reference sequence). V dropped 2 bases and J dropped 1; count of bases not matched to a gene: 1. In DNA, the CDR3 is TGTGCCAGCAGTTTAACTAGCGGGGGATCCTACAATGAGCAGTTCTTC. This sequence encodes CASSLTSGGSYNEQFF.

The CDR3 protein is CASSETTGDPSYEQYF. The CDR3 bases are TGTGCCAGTAGCGAAACAACAGGGGACCCCTCCTACGAGCAGTACTTC. The genes are TRBV19 and TRBJ2-7, with 7 bases lining up with TRBD1. V gave up 6 bases and J gave up 0 bases; unmatched junction bases: 11. Germline CDR1 reads LNHDA; CDR2 reads SQIVND (reference sequence). The CDR3 spans 16 residues.

This clonotype was observed a handful of times. This sequence joins TRBV7-9 and TRBJ2-5; maybe TRBD2 (5 bases). The CDR3 totals 14 residues. V dropped 2 bases and J dropped 5 bases, with 12 bases sitting between them. From germline, CDR1 is SEHNR and CDR2 FQNEAQ (reference sequence). CDR3 in amino acids: CASSLPGIGETQYF. CDR3 nucleotides: TGTGCCAGCAGCTTACCCGGGATCGGGGAGACCCAGTACTTC.

A remark on this clonotype: Without the conserved terminal phenylalanine or tryptophan, this CDR3 likely stems from a read error. The J gene is TRBJ2-7, the V gene TRBV2; D call uncertain. Germline lookup yields CDR1 SNHLY and CDR2 FYNNEI. The CDR3 length is 11 residues. Trimming took off 8 bases at V and 4 bases at J, with 9 bases between the two ends. CDR3 loop: CASSPGYEQYY. CDR3 coding DNA: TGTGCCAGCTCCCCGGGTTACGAGCAGTACTAC.

This clonotype came up many times. The CDR3 DNA reads as TGTGCCAGCAGCTCCAGCGGGAGAACATCTACCGGGGAGCTGTTTTTT. Amino acids: CASSSSGRTSTGELFF. V is TRBV7-9 and J is TRBJ2-2; 8 nucleotides align to TRBD2. The V segment lost 4 bases and the J segment 5 bases; nucleotides outside the gene matches: 9. The CDR3 loop spans 16 amino acids. Germline V CDR1 and CDR2: SEHNR, FQNEAQ (reference sequence).

This clonotype was found a few times. V is TRBV20-1 and J is TRBJ1-6, with 9 nucleotides matching TRBD1. V trimming: 0 bases; J trimming: 10 bases; junction bases outside the gene matches: 4. The CDR3 is 14 residues long. CDR1 is DFQATT, CDR2 SNEGSKA, per germline (reference sequence). The CDR3 DNA is TGCAGTGCTAGAGATAGGGGACAGGGCTCACCCCTCCACTTT. This encodes CSARDRGQGSPLHF.

The J gene is TRBJ2-7, the V gene TRBV4-3; a possible D gene is TRBD2 (6 bases). CDR3 length: 14 amino acids. V was pared by 2 bases and J by 4 bases, with 12 bases between. The germline CDR1 and CDR2 sequences are LGHNA and YSLEER. CDR3 sequence reads: CASSQLEGQYEQYF. CDR3 in DNA: TGCGCCAGCAGCCAACTGGAGGGCCAATACGAGCAGTACTTC.

The chain couples TRBV4-1 to TRBJ2-3, with a weak D call TRBD1 (5 bases). Trimming took off 5 bases at V and 1 base at J, with 13 bases between the two ends. Germline CDR1 reads MGHRA; CDR2 reads YSYEKL. This CDR3 is 15 amino acids long. Here the CDR3 reads CASSFPDRGTDTQYF. The CDR3 bases are TGCGCCAGCAGCTTCCCTGACAGAGGCACAGATACGCAGTATTTT.

This clonotype was detected once. The chain has TRBV27 and TRBJ1-6, with 8 bases fitting TRBD1. This CDR3 comprises 15 residues. CDR1 MNHEY and CDR2 SMNVEV come from the germline V gene (reference sequence). J lost 6 bases, V lost 3 bases, and 4 bases had no gene match. The CDR3 nucleotides are TGTGCCAGCAGTTTCGGACAGGGCCCTAATTCACCCCTCCACTTT. It yields the protein CASSFGQGPNSPLHF.

This sequence joins TRBV11-2 and TRBJ2-7; 8 positions match TRBD2. The J segment lost 1 base and the V segment lost 3 bases, leaving 17 bases of the junction unmatched. Per the germline V gene, CDR1 is SGHAT and CDR2 is FQNNGV. The CDR3 is made up of 19 amino acids. In nucleotides, the CDR3 is TGTGCCAGCAGCTTCGGGTGGGAGGGCGGGAGGCGGCAATCCTACGAGCAGTACTTC. It specifies CASSFGWEGGRRQSYEQYF.

This chain connects TRBV19 to TRBJ2-2; D not resolved. Germline assignment: CDR1 LNHDA and CDR2 SQIVND (reference sequence). Trimming cost V 0 bases and J 6 bases, with 20 bases left between them. This CDR3 has 18 residues. The CDR3 bases are TGTGCCAGTAGTATAGATCGTAGGGTCGGGTTTGGTGCCGGGGAGCTGTTTTTT. This encodes CASSIDRRVGFGAGELFF.

The chain employs TRBV19 and TRBJ2-1; possibly TRBD2 for D (6 bases). CDR1 and CDR2 from the germline V gene are LNHDA and SQIVND (reference sequence). This CDR3 spans 14 amino acids. Trimming took 1 base from V and 3 from J, leaving 7 bases between them. DNA for the CDR3: TGTGCCAGTAGTATAGGGGGGGACTACAATGAGCAGTTCTTC. Translating gives CASSIGGDYNEQFF.